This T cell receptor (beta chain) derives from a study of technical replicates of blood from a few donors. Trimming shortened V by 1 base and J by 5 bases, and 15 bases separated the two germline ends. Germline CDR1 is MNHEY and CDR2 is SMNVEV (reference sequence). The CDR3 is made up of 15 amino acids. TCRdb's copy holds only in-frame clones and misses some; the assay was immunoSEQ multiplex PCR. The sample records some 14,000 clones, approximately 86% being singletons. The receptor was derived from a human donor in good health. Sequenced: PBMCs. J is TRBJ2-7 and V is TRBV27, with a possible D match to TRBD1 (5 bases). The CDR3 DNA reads TGTGCCAGCAGTTTATTAGGGGTAGGAGTAAACGAGCAGTACTTC. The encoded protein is CASSLLGVGVNEQYF.